These T cell receptor beta chains were read from a single sample in a study of Ad26.COV2.S vaccination and SARS-CoV-2 variants. Profiling relied on immunoSEQ multiplex PCR, and the TCRdb table lists in-frame clones only, not all of them. The sample holds under 150,000 clones, roughly 90% seen once. Specimen: peripheral blood, collected after recovery from COVID-19. These receptors all come from a human donor who had recovered from COVID-19. Both conserved end residues are part of each CDR3.

j_call cdr3_length v_call cdr3_aa
TRBJ1-5 17 TRBV7-8 CASSFLVGAYSNQPQHF
TRBJ2-7 15 TRBV6-5 CASRGGTGIDHEQYF
TRBJ2-1 14 TRBV5-1 CASSSTGTSTGQFF
TRBJ1-5 15 TRBV19 CASSSSTGGGQPQHF
TRBJ1-5 15 TRBV7-8 CASSDLTGNYQPQHF
TRBJ1-1 15 TRBV6-5 CASSPGGGRGTEAFF
TRBJ2-3 15 TRBV5-1 CASSGMDRGWDTQYF
TRBJ2-7 12 TRBV3-1/TRBV3-2 CASSRNRAEQYF
TRBJ2-5 15 TRBV11-3 CASSDRDRGEETQYF
TRBJ1-4 16 TRBV5-8 CASSPRQGPTNEKLFF
TRBJ1-1 17 TRBV7-6 CASSLSTVPGPNTEAFF
TRBJ1-3 15 TRBV30 CAWTLSGTQGNTIYF
TRBJ1-6 16 TRBV7-9 CASSSLGGQVPSALHF
TRBJ2-7 15 TRBV9 CASSVGNRAGDEQYF
TRBJ2-3 18 TRBV27 CASSPSYSGQGLTDTQYF
TRBJ1-5 15 TRBV19 CASSNGQGINQPQHF
TRBJ2-1 16 TRBV6-1 CASSEIWDRGINEQFF
TRBJ1-1 13 TRBV23-1 CASSSWTGLEAFF
TRBJ2-5 16 TRBV6-2/TRBV6-3 CASSSRGPRKGETQYF
TRBJ1-6 13 TRBV27 CASSSGLNSPLHF
TRBJ1-1 13 TRBV30 CAWRQGVNTEAFF
TRBJ2-4 13 TRBV19 CASIGSGSHIQYF
TRBJ1-2 13 TRBV30 CAWIRGVLYGYTF
TRBJ2-3 14 TRBV27 CASSSTRGTDTQYF
TRBJ2-1 14 TRBV24-1 CATSAPGARDEQFF
TRBJ2-5 15 TRBV7-2 CASSPTKTGGETQYF
TRBJ1-2 16 TRBV6-6 CASSLTQGTLNYGYTF
TRBJ1-6 15 TRBV5-1 CASSLDRGANSPLHF
TRBJ2-3 18 TRBV25-1 CASSAQTRGGQGTDTQYF
TRBJ1-1 15 TRBV9 CASSVEGVMNTEAFF
TRBJ2-7 13 TRBV28 CASSLARKYEQYF
TRBJ1-5 11 TRBV7-8 CASRSNQPQHF
TRBJ1-3 13 TRBV2 CASGPYSGNTIYF
TRBJ1-6 15 TRBV7-9 CASNRWGADNSPLHF
TRBJ2-3 14 TRBV5-1 CASSLDRTTDTQYF
TRBJ2-1 15 TRBV4-3 CASSQVGGLHNEQFF
TRBJ1-2 16 TRBV5-8 CASSLEGGGLNYGYTF
TRBJ1-2 12 TRBV28 CASSFGRYGYTF
TRBJ2-7 13 TRBV7-2 CASSPSTGREQYF
TRBJ1-6 15 TRBV6-1 CASSELLGGSSPLHF
TRBJ2-1 15 TRBV7-2 CATGDSGGPYNEQFF
TRBJ2-1 16 TRBV24-1 CATSGPWTGNLNEQFF
TRBJ2-2 14 TRBV5-1 CASSLAGGYGELFF
TRBJ2-1 16 TRBV7-8 CASSLDRISSYNEQFF
TRBJ1-2 15 TRBV7-9 CASSLGGTVLYGYTF